This TCR beta chain emerged from a study of T cell changes during pregnancy in multiple sclerosis (dated by TCRdb to the late 2010s). For context, the study as a whole: The study examined how the T cell repertoire changed over the course of pregnancy in women with multiple sclerosis.

CDR1 and CDR2 are read off the germline V gene as MDHEN and SYDVKM. The CDR3 contains 15 residues, cysteine and phenylalanine counted. The retained sequence is limited to the CDR3, 45 bases, with the frame set at the first base. Relative to germline, V is missing 3 bases and J is missing 6 bases, with 10 bases of the junction outside any gene match. To prepare the library, the immunoSEQ multiplex PCR assay was applied. Entries here come from immuneACCESS through TCRdb and include only in-frame sequences with V and J called. Some clones fail to appear in such tables; in the studies checked, an unresolved V gene covers under half of the shortfall, and the cause of the remainder is unknown. The sample yields about 48,000 clones; 85% to 95% were counted once. The ten largest account for approximately 0.91% of the sample. Comment on this clone: Its antigen is still unknown. One base away there is no much larger clone; base qualities are not given.

This sequence uses TRBV28 and TRBJ2-5, with TRBD2 identical over 7 junction bases. The clonotype originates from a female donor in good health, enrolled as a control in a pregnancy study. Sequenced material: CD4+ T cells from peripheral blood mononuclear cells, taken in the second trimester of pregnancy. The DNA sequence is given as TGTGCCAGCAGTTTGGAGGGGAGGGGCAAAAAGACCCAGTACTTC. This translates into CASSLEGRGKKTQYF. Extended through the reference TRBV28 and TRBJ2-5 proteins, this CDR3 yields the full variable domain: DVKVTQSSRYLVKRTGEKVFLECVQDMDHENMFWYRQDPGLGLRLIYFSYDVKMKEKGDIPEGYSVSREKKERFSLILESASTNQTSMYLCASSLEGRGKKTQYFGPGTRLLVL.